The 32 T cell receptor beta chains below come from one sample, sequenced in a study of blood T cell repertoires in COVID-19. Generated by immunoSEQ multiplex PCR, the TCRdb table keeps only in-frame clones and is missing some. The data hold around 80,000 clones, with roughly nine tenths observed a single time. The source material was peripheral blood. These receptors were obtained from a human donor in a cohort sampled during active COVID-19.

V and J are TRBV10-3 and TRBJ2-7, with TRBD1 matching over 9 bases. V dropped 6 bases and J dropped 2; count of bases not matched to a gene: 5. Germline V gene lookup returns CDR1 ENHRY and CDR2 SYGVKD. The CDR3 extends over 14 amino acids. The CDR3 nucleotides read TGTGCCATCAGGTGGGACAGGGACGCCTACGAGCAGTACTTC. This translates into CAIRWDRDAYEQYF.

The rearrangement links TRBV7-2 to TRBJ1-6; 7 bases map to TRBD1. The CDR3 consists of 16 residues. Germline CDR1 reads SGHTA; CDR2 reads FQGNSA. J was trimmed by 4 bases and V by 4 bases; bases with no gene match: 7. CDR3 nucleotides: TGTGCCAGCAGCTCTAGATCGGGACAGTATAATTCACCCCTCCACTTT. This translates into CASSSRSGQYNSPLHF. Full variable domain (remainder filled in from reference TRBV7-2 and TRBJ1-6): GAGVSQSPSNKVTEKGKDVELRCDPISGHTALYWYRQSLGQGLEFLIYFQGNSAPDKSGLPSDRFSAERTGGSVSTLTIQRTQQEDSAVYLCASSSRSGQYNSPLHFGNGTRLTVT.

This clone was counted a single time. The chain joins TRBV6-5 to TRBJ2-1; 8 bases match TRBD2. Per germline, CDR1 MNHEY and CDR2 SVGAGI. V trimming: 8 bases; J trimming: 8 bases; junction bases outside the gene matches: 8. The CDR3 covers 13 residues. CDR3 nucleotide sequence: TGTGCCAGCTTAAGCGGGAGAGTGTATGAGCAGTTCTTC. It is translated as CASLSGRVYEQFF.

This clone has only one observation. V gene TRBV6-5 combines with J gene TRBJ1-2; 9 bases agree with TRBD1. This CDR3 has 12 amino acids. Germline V gives CDR1 MNHEY, CDR2 SVGAGI. Unmatched junction bases numbered 4, after V lost 6 bases and J lost 8 bases. The CDR3 DNA sequence: TGTGCCAGCAGAGCCGGGACAGGGGGCTACACCTTC. Residues: CASRAGTGGYTF.

This clone has a handful of counts. V gene TRBV10-1 combines with J gene TRBJ2-7; a possible D gene is TRBD1 (5 bases). The V gene's germline CDR1 is WNHNN and CDR2 SYGVQD (reference sequence). This CDR3 is 13 amino acids long. Deletions cut 4 bases from V and 3 bases from J, with 10 bases between. CDR3 in amino acids: CASSGQPYYEQYF. CDR3 nucleotide sequence: TGCGCCAGCAGTGGACAGCCCTACTACGAGCAGTACTTC.

The J gene is TRBJ2-1, the V gene TRBV5-1; a possible D gene is TRBD2 (7 bases). The CDR3 covers 14 residues. V shed 3 bases and J shed 6 bases, with 13 bases lying between them. The germline V gene has CDR1 SGHRS and CDR2 YFSETQ. The CDR3 is CASSSGGLGNEQFF. For the CDR3, the DNA is TGCGCCAGCAGCTCGGGGGGCTTGGGCAATGAGCAGTTCTTC.

The chain has TRBV7-2 and TRBJ1-2, with D tentatively TRBD1 (6 bases). The CDR3 runs to 14 residues. V gave up 1 base and J gave up 4 bases, with 10 bases separating them. The germline V gene has CDR1 SGHTA and CDR2 FQGNSA. CDR3 residues: CASSLGTVGYGYTF. The CDR3 DNA is TGTGCCAGCAGCTTAGGGACAGTCGGCTATGGCTACACCTTC.

The rearrangement joins TRBV30 to TRBJ2-5; D may be TRBD1 (6 bases). The V gene lost 2 bases and the J gene lost 0 bases, with 10 bases spanning the gap. The CDR3 spans 14 residues. The germline gives CDR1 GTSNPN, CDR2 SVGIG (reference sequence). The CDR3 is CAWSPDRNQETQYF. The CDR3 DNA reads as TGTGCCTGGAGTCCCGACAGGAACCAAGAGACCCAGTACTTC.

The chain joins TRBV6-4 to TRBJ2-1; tentative D call: TRBD2 (6 bases). The V gene's germline CDR1 is MRHNA and CDR2 SNTAGT. The CDR3 runs 14 residues. The ends were cut back, 5 bases at V and 3 bases at J, with 11 bases in the middle. The CDR3 region is CASSPGRDYNEQFF. CDR3 in DNA: TGTGCCAGCAGTCCGGGGCGGGACTACAATGAGCAGTTCTTC.

As to this clone: The DNA is omitted, as the CDR3 cannot be located on it reliably, and the CDR3 follows TCRdb's listing. The V and J genes are TRBV3-1 (or the pseudogene TRBV3-2) and TRBJ1-5; TRBD1 is taken as the D call from the table, unchecked against the DNA. The CDR3 is 16 amino acids long, termini counted. In germline, CDR1 is LGHDT, CDR2 YNNKEL (reference sequence). The CDR3 protein is CASSHSGQGSIQPQHF.

The chain joins TRBV19 to TRBJ1-5; TRBD1 is a possible D gene (6 bases). The CDR3 is 15 amino acids. Germline CDR1 and CDR2: LNHDA and SQIVND (reference sequence). V shed 5 bases and J shed 2 bases, with 13 bases lying between them. The CDR3 nucleotides read TGTGCCAGTAGTCAGGGGCTGGGGGGCAATCAGCCCCAGCATTTT. Translated, it gives CASSQGLGGNQPQHF.

The rearrangement joins TRBV11-2 to TRBJ1-2; D ambiguous. The ends were cut back, 2 bases at V and 0 bases at J, with 10 bases in the middle. The CDR3 consists of 15 residues. The germline V gene encodes CDR1 SGHAT and CDR2 FQNNGV. The CDR3 coding sequence is TGTGCCAGCAGCTTATTATTATCCCCTAACTATGGCTACACCTTC. Encoded protein: CASSLLLSPNYGYTF.

J is TRBJ1-5 and V is TRBV12-3 or TRBV12-4, with 7 positions matching TRBD1. Germline trimming cut 5 bases from V and 9 bases from J; bases unmatched to any gene: 7. CDR3 length: 13 amino acids. CDR3 bases: TGTGCCAGCAGTGGAGACAGGGTTTTGCCCCAGCATTTT. It codes for CASSGDRVLPQHF.

J is TRBJ1-4 and V is TRBV5-5; D uncertain. The CDR3 loop spans 18 amino acids. V gave up 3 bases and J gave up 0 bases, with 18 bases separating them. CDR1 and CDR2 (germline): SGHKS, YYEKEE (reference sequence). CDR3 loop: CASSYTIMVVATNEKLFF. The CDR3 nucleotides are TGTGCCAGCAGCTATACTATTATGGTGGTCGCAACTAATGAAAAACTGTTTTTT.

The gene calls are TRBV7-3 and TRBJ2-5; 8 nucleotides align to TRBD2. The CDR3 runs to 16 residues. Germline V gene sequence: CDR1 SGHTA, CDR2 FQGTGA. Trimming took 8 bases from V and 7 from J; bases not matched to a gene: 18. The CDR3 spells CASAPAPGLGTGTQYF. In DNA form, the CDR3 reads TGTGCCAGCGCTCCCGCACCGGGACTAGGGACGGGGACCCAGTACTTC.

V gene TRBV27 combines with J gene TRBJ2-3, with 11 bases aligning to TRBD1. The CDR3 is 15 residues long. Germline CDR1 is MNHEY and CDR2 is SMNVEV (reference sequence). V was clipped by 5 bases and J by 5 bases; unmatched bases: 6. The CDR3 region has the DNA TGTGCCAGCAGTGAAGGACAGGGGGCGGTAGATACGCAGTATTTT. Its protein product is CASSEGQGAVDTQYF.

The chain recombines TRBV6-5 with TRBJ2-5, with TRBD1 matching over 8 bases. The V gene's germline CDR1 is MNHEY and CDR2 SVGAGI. This CDR3 contains 14 residues. J gave up 1 base and V 10 bases, and 8 bases lay outside the gene matches. CDR3 loop: CAKTPGQAQETQYF. For the CDR3, the DNA is TGTGCCAAAACACCGGGACAGGCCCAAGAGACCCAGTACTTC.

The chain joins TRBV5-1 to TRBJ2-7, with no clear D. Germline V gene lookup returns CDR1 SGHRS and CDR2 YFSETQ. V was cut by 0 bases and J by 1 base, with 17 bases left in between. CDR3 length equals 17 residues. The CDR3: CASSLGASRAQSYEQYF. CDR3 DNA sequence: TGCGCCAGCAGCTTGGGCGCCTCAAGAGCGCAGTCCTACGAGCAGTACTTC. Supplemented by reference TRBV5-1 and TRBJ2-7, the full variable domain reads KAGVTQTPRYLIKTRGQQVTLSCSPISGHRSVSWYQQTPGQGLQFLFEYFSETQRNKGNFPGRFSGRQFSNSRSEMNVSTLELGDSALYLCASSLGASRAQSYEQYFGPGTRLTVT.

The CDR3 loop is CASTRTGLDTGELFF. CDR3 nucleotides: TGTGCCAGCACTCGGACAGGGTTGGACACCGGGGAGCTGTTTTTT. V usage is TRBV28 and J usage is TRBJ2-2, with 8 bases fitting TRBD1. The J segment lost 3 bases and the V segment lost 7 bases, leaving 7 bases of the junction unmatched. Germline values: CDR1 MDHEN, CDR2 SYDVKM. The CDR3 spans 15 residues.

This clone was seen only once. The chain employs TRBV5-1 and TRBJ1-4, with D possibly being TRBD1 (5 bases). V was shortened by 0 bases and J by 7 bases, with 10 bases between the two germline ends. CDR3 length: 14 amino acids. Germline V gene sequence: CDR1 SGHRS, CDR2 YFSETQ. The CDR3 coding sequence is TGCGCCAGCAGCTTGGACAGGACACGTGAAAAACTGTTTTTT. Protein sequence: CASSLDRTREKLFF. The full variable domain, its missing parts supplied by reference TRBV5-1 and TRBJ1-4, is KAGVTQTPRYLIKTRGQQVTLSCSPISGHRSVSWYQQTPGQGLQFLFEYFSETQRNKGNFPGRFSGRQFSNSRSEMNVSTLELGDSALYLCASSLDRTREKLFFGSGTQLSVL.

The genes are TRBV2 and TRBJ1-1, with 9 nucleotides matching TRBD1. Germline V gives CDR1 SNHLY, CDR2 FYNNEI. The CDR3 is made up of 14 amino acids. V shed 10 bases, J shed 4 bases, and the junction held 10 bases outside the gene matches. CDR3 amino acids: CANRQGVSGTEAFF. DNA for the CDR3: TGTGCCAACAGACAGGGGGTTTCTGGCACTGAAGCTTTCTTT.

This rearrangement joins TRBV6-5 to TRBJ1-4; 10 bases agree with TRBD1. The CDR3 totals 15 residues. The germline V gene encodes CDR1 MNHEY and CDR2 SVGAGI. Trimming cost V 0 bases and J 7 bases; bases outside gene matches: 2. CDR3 nucleotides: TGTGCCAGCAGTTACTCGGGACAGGGGTTTGAAAAACTGTTTTTT. Its translation: CASSYSGQGFEKLFF.

The chain uses TRBV6-5 and TRBJ1-2, with D perhaps matching TRBD1 (5 bases). CDR3 length equals 14 residues. CDR1 MNHEY and CDR2 SVGAGI come from the germline V gene. Trimming removed 5 bases from V and 2 bases from J, with 12 bases in between. The CDR3 spells CASSKGLTNYGYTF. The CDR3, as DNA: TGTGCCAGCAGTAAGGGACTGACCAACTATGGCTACACCTTC.

The gene calls are TRBV6-5 and TRBJ2-1, with D unresolved. Germline-derived CDR1 and CDR2 are MNHEY and SVGAGI. Trimming left V 6 bases short and J 5 bases short, with 14 bases between. This CDR3 has 14 amino acids. The CDR3 bases are TGTGCCAGCAGATACGGGCCTCTTAACAATGAGCAGTTCTTC. Its protein is CASRYGPLNNEQFF.

The chain recombines TRBV18 with TRBJ2-1; 9 bases match TRBD2. CDR3 size: 16 residues. Losses at the gene ends were 3 bases for V and 3 bases for J; bases not matched to a gene: 6. CDR1 and CDR2 (germline): KGHSH, LQKENI. CDR3 in amino acids: CASSPGSSGVYNEQFF. DNA of the CDR3: TGTGCCAGCTCACCTGGTTCTAGCGGGGTCTACAATGAGCAGTTCTTC.

The rearrangement joins TRBV12-3 or TRBV12-4 to TRBJ2-5, with D possibly being TRBD2 (5 bases). V lost 5 bases, J lost 5 bases, and 12 bases lay in between. The CDR3 runs to 13 residues. The CDR3 bases are TGTGCCAGCAGTCTCCTAGCAGTGGAGACCCAGTACTTC. It codes for CASSLLAVETQYF.

This chain links TRBV27 with TRBJ2-3, with 7 bases that match TRBD2. V lost 5 bases and J lost 2; bases outside the gene matches: 7. The CDR3 runs 15 residues. Germline values: CDR1 MNHEY, CDR2 SMNVEV (reference sequence). CDR3 bases: TGTGCCAGCAGTCCCGGACTAGACGACACAGATACGCAGTATTTT. It is translated as CASSPGLDDTDTQYF.

The J gene is TRBJ2-3, the V gene TRBV11-2; 11 positions match TRBD2. Per the germline V gene, CDR1 is SGHAT and CDR2 is FQNNGV. The CDR3 runs to 16 residues. Unmatched junction bases numbered 5, after V lost 5 bases and J lost 1 base. The CDR3 DNA sequence: TGTGCCAGCAGCGCCACGACTAGCGGGGGCACAGATACGCAGTATTTT. This encodes CASSATTSGGTDTQYF.

The rearrangement links TRBV18 to TRBJ2-5; D may be TRBD1 (6 bases). The V gene's germline CDR1 is KGHSH and CDR2 LQKENI. The length of the CDR3 is 15 residues. V lost 0 bases to trimming and J lost 6 bases, with 14 bases between them. Here the CDR3 DNA reads TGTGCCAGCTCACCACCTGCGACAGGTGGTCAGACCCAGTACTTC. This codes for CASSPPATGGQTQYF.

The rearrangement uses TRBV5-1 and TRBJ2-5; TRBD2 aligns across 9 bases. J lost 0 bases, V lost 0 bases, and 9 bases had no gene match. The CDR3 loop spans 18 amino acids. CDR1 is SGHRS, CDR2 YFSETQ, per germline. CDR3 in DNA: TGCGCCAGCAGCTTGGAAGGTTGGAGCGGGGGGTACCAAGAGACCCAGTACTTC. Protein product: CASSLEGWSGGYQETQYF.

This clone has only a few counts. The chain employs TRBV5-1 and TRBJ1-2, with 7 bases aligning to TRBD1. The V gene end was trimmed by 4 bases and the J gene end by 2 bases; junction bases not matched to a gene: 5. Germline V CDR1 and CDR2: SGHRS, YFSETQ. The CDR3 runs 14 residues. DNA of the CDR3: TGCGCCAGCAGCCTGGCGGGACAGAACTATGGCTACACCTTC. It is translated as CASSLAGQNYGYTF.

The DNA for the CDR3 is TGTGCCACCAGCAGCGGGATTTTAGACAATGAGCAGTTCTTC. Translating gives CATSSGILDNEQFF. This chain links TRBV15 with TRBJ2-1; D possibly corresponds to TRBD2 (5 bases). The length of the CDR3 is 14 residues. V lost 3 bases and J lost 5, with 11 bases in between. Germline CDR1 and CDR2: LNHNV and YYDKDF (reference sequence).